This T cell receptor beta chain came from a study of blood T cells in healthy people across ages. This CDR3 is 16 amino acids long. With 3 bases removed from V and 3 bases from J, the gap between germline ends came to 18 bases. Germline CDR1 MGHRA, CDR2 YSYEKL. Next came a second PCR, run for about 7 to 12 cycles, which used a sample-barcoded 5' primer along with a J-beta primer mix. Each CDR3 protein is one row after TCRdb ran MiXCR on the 5' RACE reads. The data contain about 640,000 distinct CDR3 sequences, around two fifths of them singletons. Total RNA was extracted at no less than 5.5 micrograms per sample.

Material: blood. This chain links TRBV4-1 with TRBJ2-7; D is perhaps TRBD1 (6 bases). This sequence was found in an elderly man in good health. The CDR3, as DNA: TGCGCCAGCAGCCAGAAGGTAAGACTACAGGGCTACGAGCAGTACTTC. Translated, it gives CASSQKVRLQGYEQYF.